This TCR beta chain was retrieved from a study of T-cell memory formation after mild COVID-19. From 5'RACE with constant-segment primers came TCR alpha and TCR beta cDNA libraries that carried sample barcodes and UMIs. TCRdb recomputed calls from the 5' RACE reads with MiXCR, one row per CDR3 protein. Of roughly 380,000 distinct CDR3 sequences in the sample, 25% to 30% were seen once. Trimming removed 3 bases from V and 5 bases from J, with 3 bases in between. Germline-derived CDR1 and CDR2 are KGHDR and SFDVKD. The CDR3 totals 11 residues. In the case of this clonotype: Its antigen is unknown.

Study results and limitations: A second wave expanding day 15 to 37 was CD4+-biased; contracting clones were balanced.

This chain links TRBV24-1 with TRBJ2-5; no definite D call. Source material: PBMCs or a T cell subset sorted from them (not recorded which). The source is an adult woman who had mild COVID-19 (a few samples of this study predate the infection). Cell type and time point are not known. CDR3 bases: TGTGCCACCAGTGATCTGGAGACCCAGTACTTC. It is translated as CATSDLETQYF.